The rows below give T cell receptor beta chains drawn from one sample of a study of OX40 agonist ivuxolimab in advanced cancers. Clones were read by immunoSEQ multiplex PCR, and TCRdb kept only the in-frame ones, dropping some. The repertoire holds approximately 88,000 clones, with around nine tenths as singletons. Material: CD4+ or CD8+ T cells sorted from blood, obtained in a trial of the OX40 agonist ivuxolimab. The receptors originated from an adult with an advanced solid tumor such as melanoma, head and neck, liver or kidney cancer. CDR3s include the opening cysteine and the closing phenylalanine or tryptophan. A D gene is named only where the DNA matches it firmly. Some rows have no size entry. The others give once, few or many, or a class for an expanded clone.

few TRBJ1-1 NA TRBV18 TGTGCCAGCTCACCACCTGGGAGGGACACTGAAGCTTTCTTT CASSPPGRDTEAFF
once TRBJ2-5 NA TRBV25-1 TGTGCCAGCAGTGAATGGGGGCAGTTCCAAGAGACCCAGTACTTC CASSEWGQFQETQYF
NA TRBJ2-3 NA TRBV30 TGTGCCTGGAGTCGTGGGGTGAATACGCAGTATTTT CAWSRGVNTQYF
NA TRBJ2-1 TRBD1 TRBV19 TGTGCCAGCGCGGGGACAGGGGCCGACAATGAGCAGTTCTTC CASAGTGADNEQFF
NA TRBJ2-3 NA TRBV4-3 TGCGCCAGCAGCCAAGAGTTCGGGGGCCCGGATACGCAGTATTTT CASSQEFGGPDTQYF
NA TRBJ1-6 NA TRBV7-5 TGTGCCAGAAGCTCGGGGACAGGCAAAATAAGTAATTCACCCCTCCACTTT CARSSGTGKISNSPLHF
NA TRBJ1-3 NA TRBV19 TGTGCCAGTAGGACTCAAGGTCCGGGAAACACCATATATTTT CASRTQGPGNTIYF
NA TRBJ1-5 NA TRBV27 TGTGCCAGCAGTTTGAACAGACTCAATCAGCCCCAGCATTTT CASSLNRLNQPQHF
NA TRBJ2-7 NA TRBV9 TGTGCCAGCAGCGTAGAAAGTGAACACTCGGCGTACGAGCAGTACTTC CASSVESEHSAYEQYF
NA TRBJ2-3 TRBD2 TRBV4-1 TGCGCCAGCAGCCAAGGAAAGGGACTAGCAACAGATACGCAGTATTTT CASSQGKGLATDTQYF